The T cell receptor beta chain under discussion was sequenced for a study of control samples from healthy donors and cancer patients (TCRdb year 2020). The library was generated by the immunoSEQ multiplex PCR assay. Here the immuneACCESS table is served through TCRdb, limited to in-frame sequences with V and J called. Missing clones are a known gap in these copies; in checked studies unresolved V genes cover under half, and the rest lacks a known reason. The sample records approximately 170,000 clones, 91% of which are singletons. Less than 1.6% of the sample rests with the top ten. The CDR3, cysteine through phenylalanine, is 14 amino acids long. Only the CDR3 DNA is retained, 42 bases long and in frame from the first base. CDR1 and CDR2 are drawn from the germline V gene (reference sequence): SEHNR, FQNEAQ. Relative to germline, V is 5 bases shorter and J is 4 bases shorter, with 14 bases between their ends.

A note on this clone: The antigen it binds to is not known. Per-nucleotide qualities are absent, and no much larger clonotype sits a single base away.

This receptor was obtained from a woman aged 25-40 years in good health. The material sequenced was blood. The rearrangement combines TRBV7-9 with TRBJ1-2; the D segment could be TRBD1, given 6 matching bases. The DNA sequence is as follows: TGTGCCAGCAGCCCCAGGGGAGTAGGCTATGGCTACACCTTC. Its amino acids are CASSPRGVGYGYTF.